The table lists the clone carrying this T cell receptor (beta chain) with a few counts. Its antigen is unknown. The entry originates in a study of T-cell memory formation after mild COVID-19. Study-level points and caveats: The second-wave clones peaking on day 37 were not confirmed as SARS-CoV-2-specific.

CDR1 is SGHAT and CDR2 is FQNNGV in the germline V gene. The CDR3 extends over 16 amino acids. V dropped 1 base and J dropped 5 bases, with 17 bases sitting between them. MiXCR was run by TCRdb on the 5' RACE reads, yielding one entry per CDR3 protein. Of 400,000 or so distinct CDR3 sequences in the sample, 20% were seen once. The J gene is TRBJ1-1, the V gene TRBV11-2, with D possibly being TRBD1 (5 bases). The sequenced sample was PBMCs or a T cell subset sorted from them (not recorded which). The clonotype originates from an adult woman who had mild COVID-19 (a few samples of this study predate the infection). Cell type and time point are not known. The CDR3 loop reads CASSLGDSGGKTEAFF. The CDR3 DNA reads TGTGCCAGCAGCTTAGGGGATAGCGGGGGGAAGACTGAAGCTTTCTTT. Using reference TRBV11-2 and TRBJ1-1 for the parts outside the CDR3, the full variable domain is EAGVAQSPRYKIIEKRQSVAFWCNPISGHATLYWYQQILGQGPKLLIQFQNNGVVDDSQLPKDRFSAERLKGVDSTLKIQPAKLEDSAVYLCASSLGDSGGKTEAFFGQGTRLTVV.